The 31 T cell receptor beta chains below were found in one sample sequenced in a study of shared clonotypes between healthy human individuals (dated by TCRdb to 2019 to 2021). The method was the immunoSEQ multiplex PCR assay. TCRdb obtained this table from immuneACCESS and retained in-frame rearrangements with V and J assigned. These tables miss some clones; where compared with another copy, unresolved V genes account for less than half of the shortfall, and the remainder is unexplained. The sample table records 2 million to 2.5 million clones; 85% to 95% of these occur just once. 0.37% of the sample comes from the top ten. The sample was naive CD4+ T cells from PBMCs. What this sample's cell subset or site label stands for: CD45RA+ positively selected. The receptors shown here come from a man younger than 30 in good health. Some clones in this sample may be carry-over from other donors' samples.

V usage is TRBV7-7 and J usage is TRBJ2-1, with D hard to call. Germline lookup yields CDR1 SSHAT and CDR2 FNYEAQ (reference sequence). The V gene lost 0 bases and the J gene lost 9 bases, with 12 bases spanning the gap. The CDR3 is 14 residues long. The CDR3 nucleotides read TGTGCCAGCAGCTTAGCGTCCATAATATGTGAGCAGTTCTTC. As protein: CASSLASIICEQFF.

V gene TRBV10-3 combines with J gene TRBJ2-6; D tentatively reads TRBD1 or TRBD2 (5 bases each). Per the germline V gene, CDR1 is ENHRY and CDR2 is SYGVKD. Trimming removed 4 bases at V and 2 bases at J, with 6 bases between. The length of the CDR3 is 14 residues. The CDR3 loop is CAISAGPGANVLTF. DNA for the CDR3: TGTGCCATCAGTGCGGGGCCTGGGGCCAACGTCCTGACTTTC.

This clone was seen a single time. This chain joins TRBV6-1 and TRBJ1-5; TRBD1 might be the D (5 bases). CDR1 and CDR2 from the germline V gene are MNHNS and SASEGT. Between the trimmed V and J ends, which lost 7 bases and 1 base, there was a span of 11 bases. CDR3 length equals 14 residues. The CDR3 nucleotides are TGTGCCAGCAACTTCGGGGGGAGCAATCAGCCCCAGCATTTT. As protein: CASNFGGSNQPQHF.

This chain connects TRBV7-2 to TRBJ2-1; a possible D gene is TRBD2 (6 bases). Trimming stripped 1 base from V and 10 bases from J, with 14 bases between. Germline V gene sequence: CDR1 SGHTA, CDR2 FQGNSA. This CDR3 spans 14 amino acids. The CDR3 here is CASSLGYGSNEQFF. CDR3 DNA: TGTGCCAGCAGCTTAGGTTACGGGAGCAACGAGCAGTTCTTC. Full variable domain (rest looked up from reference TRBV7-2 and TRBJ2-1): GAGVSQSPSNKVTEKGKDVELRCDPISGHTALYWYRQSLGQGLEFLIYFQGNSAPDKSGLPSDRFSAERTGGSVSTLTIQRTQQEDSAVYLCASSLGYGSNEQFFGPGTRLTVL.

The rearrangement joins TRBV19 to TRBJ2-5; 12 bases are shared with TRBD1. CDR1 and CDR2 (germline): LNHDA, SQIVND (reference sequence). V dropped 6 bases and J dropped 4; count of bases not matched to a gene: 15. CDR3 length: 18 amino acids. CDR3 residues: CASSPRPPGQGARETQYF. In DNA form, the CDR3 reads TGTGCCAGTAGCCCCCGGCCTCCGGGACAGGGGGCTAGAGAGACCCAGTACTTC. The complete variable domain, with remaining parts taken from reference TRBV19 and TRBJ2-5, reads DGGITQSPKYLFRKEGQNVTLSCEQNLNHDAMYWYRQDPGQGLRLIYYSQIVNDFQKGDIAEGYSVSREKKESFPLTVTSAQKNPTAFYLCASSPRPPGQGARETQYFGPGTRLLVL.

V is TRBV2 and J is TRBJ2-1; no clear D gene. The V gene lost 6 bases and the J gene lost 5 bases, with 17 bases spanning the gap. The CDR3 totals 15 residues. Germline lookup yields CDR1 SNHLY and CDR2 FYNNEI. The DNA for the CDR3 is TGTGCCAGCAGACACAAACTCGACTCGGACAATGAGCAGTTCTTC. Amino acids: CASRHKLDSDNEQFF.

The chain has TRBV11-3 and TRBJ2-1; a weak D match, TRBD2 (6 bases). Trimming pared 5 bases from V and 4 bases from J, leaving 18 bases between. This CDR3 comprises 16 residues. Germline loops: CDR1 SGHNT, CDR2 YENEEA. The CDR3 is CASSPSPGRPYNEQFF. CDR3 coding DNA: TGTGCCAGCAGCCCCTCCCCGGGGAGGCCTTACAATGAGCAGTTCTTC.

The chain combines TRBV7-2 with TRBJ2-2; D may be TRBD2 (6 bases). Germline V gene lookup returns CDR1 SGHTA and CDR2 FQGNSA. The V and J ends lost 4 bases and 5 bases respectively, with 11 bases between them. The CDR3 spans 14 residues. The CDR3 DNA reads TGTGCCAGCAGCTCGGGACTGCCAACCGGGGAGCTGTTTTTT. Its protein product is CASSSGLPTGELFF.

The V and J genes are TRBV28 and TRBJ2-3, with D possibly matching TRBD2 (6 bases). Trimming took off 7 bases at V and 4 bases at J, with 15 bases between the two ends. The CDR3 runs 14 residues. The germline gives CDR1 MDHEN, CDR2 SYDVKM. CDR3 coding DNA: TGTGCCAGCACCGGACCTGGGACTCCAGATACGCAGTATTTT. Amino acids: CASTGPGTPDTQYF. Full variable domain (rest looked up from reference TRBV28 and TRBJ2-3): DVKVTQSSRYLVKRTGEKVFLECVQDMDHENMFWYRQDPGLGLRLIYFSYDVKMKEKGDIPEGYSVSREKKERFSLILESASTNQTSMYLCASTGPGTPDTQYFGPGTRLTVL.

This rearrangement joins TRBV28 to TRBJ1-1; weak D call: TRBD1 (5 bases). V lost 1 base, J lost 2 bases, and 8 bases lay in between. The CDR3 sequence is 14 residues long. In germline, CDR1 is MDHEN, CDR2 SYDVKM. Written as DNA, the CDR3 is TGTGCCAGCAGTTTATCAGGGACTAACACTGAAGCTTTCTTT. Its translation is CASSLSGTNTEAFF.

This clone showed up just a few times. The chain links TRBV25-1 to TRBJ1-5; D call uncertain. V lost 3 bases and J lost 7, with 13 bases in between. This CDR3 contains 14 residues. Germline CDR1 reads MGHDK; CDR2 reads SYGVNS. CDR3 sequence reads: CASSDGRYHQPQHF. The CDR3 nucleotides are TGTGCCAGCAGTGACGGGCGTTACCACCAGCCCCAGCATTTT. The full variable domain, with the rest looked up from reference TRBV25-1 and TRBJ1-5, is EADIYQTPRYLVIGTGKKITLECSQTMGHDKMYWYQQDPGMELHLIHYSYGVNSTEKGDLSSESTVSRIRTEHFPLTLESARPSHTSQYLCASSDGRYHQPQHFGDGTRLSIL.

This clone was found a few times. V is TRBV4-1 and J is TRBJ2-7; possibly TRBD1 or TRBD2 for D (5 bases each). This CDR3 is built from 13 residues. Deletions cut 6 bases from V and 3 bases from J, with 12 bases between. The V gene's germline CDR1 is MGHRA and CDR2 YSYEKL. The CDR3 spells CASRGTGYYEQYF. CDR3 in DNA: TGCGCCAGCAGGGGGACGGGGTACTACGAGCAGTACTTC.

The rearrangement joins TRBV28 to TRBJ1-1; 7 bases match TRBD1. V was pared by 4 bases and J by 6 bases, with 8 bases of the junction left unmatched. The germline V gene encodes CDR1 MDHEN and CDR2 SYDVKM. CDR3 length equals 14 residues. CDR3 loop: CASSSTGRVAEAFF. DNA for the CDR3: TGTGCCAGCAGTTCGACAGGGAGGGTCGCTGAAGCTTTCTTT.

V usage is TRBV28 and J usage is TRBJ2-7, with 7 nucleotides matching TRBD2. This CDR3 region has 15 residues. The germline V gene encodes CDR1 MDHEN and CDR2 SYDVKM. The trim removed 6 bases at V and 2 bases at J, leaving 10 bases unmatched. The CDR3 DNA sequence: TGTGCCAGCAGACACCCGACGGGAGGAACCTACGAGCAGTACTTC. Protein: CASRHPTGGTYEQYF.

The chain links TRBV19 to TRBJ2-7; 11 bases are shared with TRBD1. The CDR3 runs 14 residues. The junction had 1 base not matched to a gene; V was cut back by 4 bases and J by 2 bases. The germline gives CDR1 LNHDA, CDR2 SQIVND (reference sequence). CDR3 region: CASSKDRGPYEQYF. The CDR3 DNA reads as TGTGCCAGTAGTAAGGACAGGGGGCCCTACGAGCAGTACTTC.

The rearrangement links TRBV12-5 to TRBJ1-2; perhaps TRBD1 as D (5 bases). Germline assignment: CDR1 LGHNT and CDR2 FRNRAP. The V end lost 0 bases, the J end lost 4 bases, and 15 bases lay between the germline ends. This CDR3 spans 16 amino acids. The CDR3 region is CASGLVVRTKVYGYTF. CDR3 sequence (DNA): TGTGCTAGTGGTTTGGTCGTCCGGACAAAGGTCTATGGCTACACCTTC.

The CDR3 here is CASSPGLRGSGNTIYF. CDR3 nucleotide sequence: TGTGCCAGCTCACCAGGTCTCAGGGGATCAGGAAACACCATATATTTT. The chain carries TRBV18 and TRBJ1-3, with D perhaps TRBD1 (6 bases). Germline V gene data show CDR1 as KGHSH and CDR2 as LQKENI. V lost 2 bases and J 4 bases, leaving 15 bases between the germline ends. CDR3 length equals 16 residues. Drawing the rest from reference TRBV18 and TRBJ1-3, the complete variable domain is NAGVMQNPRHLVRRRGQEARLRCSPMKGHSHVYWYRQLPEEGLKFMVYLQKENIIDESGMPKERFSAEFPKEGPSILRIQQVVRGDSAAYFCASSPGLRGSGNTIYFGEGSWLTVV.

This clone was recorded a few times. Other DNA sequences of this sample code for an identical CDR3. V is TRBV9 and J is TRBJ1-4; 7 positions agree with TRBD1. CDR3 size: 14 residues. From germline, CDR1 is SGDLS and CDR2 YYNGEE. V dropped 3 bases and J dropped 4; count of bases not matched to a gene: 3. The DNA for the CDR3 is TGTGCCAGCAGCGCCCGACAGGGTAATGAAAAACTGTTTTTT. Translated, it gives CASSARQGNEKLFF.

Worth noting for this clone: At one end, the junction sequence differs from germline, possibly due to a read error. V and J are TRBV6-6 and TRBJ1-1; D perhaps matches TRBD1 (6 bases). The CDR3 contains 14 residues. CDR1 MNHNY and CDR2 SVGAGI come from the germline V gene (reference sequence). The CDR3 nucleotides are TGTGCCAGCAGTTACTCGAGCGATGGGGGCCCACGAATCTTT. Residues: CASSYSSDGGPRIF.

V is TRBV18 and J is TRBJ1-4, with 8 bases lining up with TRBD1. With V trimmed by 3 bases and J by 11 bases, 5 bases remained unmatched. This CDR3 spans 13 amino acids. Germline V gives CDR1 KGHSH, CDR2 LQKENI. The CDR3 reads CASSPGTGLKLFF. CDR3 DNA: TGTGCCAGCTCACCGGGGACAGGTCTGAAACTGTTTTTT.

The J gene is TRBJ1-3, the V gene TRBV4-1, with D perhaps TRBD1 (5 bases). There are 15 residues in the CDR3. With 1 base removed from V and 2 bases from J, the gap between germline ends came to 9 bases. Germline V gene lookup returns CDR1 MGHRA and CDR2 YSYEKL. CDR3 in DNA: TGCGCCAGCAGCCAAGGGGGGTTTACTGGAAACACCATATATTTT. Its protein is CASSQGGFTGNTIYF.

This CDR3 reads CASSNPGGTEERGYTF. The CDR3 bases are TGTGCCAGCAGCAACCCGGGGGGGACGGAAGAGCGTGGCTACACCTTC. This sequence joins TRBV28 and TRBJ1-2, with D perhaps TRBD1 (5 bases). Trimming cost V 6 bases and J 7 bases, with 24 bases left between them. The CDR3 extends over 16 amino acids. Germline CDR1 reads MDHEN; CDR2 reads SYDVKM.

Concerning this clone: Other DNA variants within this sample encode the same CDR3. This rearrangement joins TRBV7-9 to TRBJ1-5; the D is unclear. Germline V gene data show CDR1 as SEHNR and CDR2 as FQNEAQ (reference sequence). Trimming removed 5 bases from V and 4 bases from J, with 9 bases in between. The CDR3 runs to 13 residues. The CDR3 region has the DNA TGTGCCAGCAGCCCCAACGGGAATCAGCCCCAGCATTTT. Amino acid sequence: CASSPNGNQPQHF.

The chain is built from TRBV28 and TRBJ2-5; 9 nucleotides line up with TRBD2. Germline V CDR1 and CDR2: MDHEN, SYDVKM. CDR3 length: 15 amino acids. The J segment lost 4 bases and the V segment lost 3 bases, leaving 6 bases of the junction unmatched. CDR3 nucleotides: TGTGCCAGCAGTTTCTTAGCGGGAGTACCAGAGACCCAGTACTTC. Translation gives CASSFLAGVPETQYF.

The chain carries TRBV7-3 and TRBJ2-1, with D possibly matching TRBD1 (5 bases). The V gene's germline CDR1 is SGHTA and CDR2 FQGTGA. The V end was cut by 5 bases, the J end by 8 bases, with 22 bases between. The CDR3 totals 16 residues. CDR3 sequence (DNA): TGTGCCAGCAGCCCCGCCCGGACATTGCTTGGCGATGAGCAGTTCTTC. Protein: CASSPARTLLGDEQFF.

This chain links TRBV6-1 with TRBJ2-7, with 11 positions matching TRBD2. Germline trimming cut 4 bases from V and 3 bases from J; bases unmatched to any gene: 8. The CDR3 is made up of 16 amino acids. Germline assignment: CDR1 MNHNS and CDR2 SASEGT. The CDR3 nucleotides read TGTGCCAGCAGTGCACTAGCGGGGGCATCGGTCTACGAGCAGTACTTC. Translating gives CASSALAGASVYEQYF.

This chain uses TRBV7-9 with TRBJ2-7; D is unresolved. The germline CDR1 and CDR2 sequences are SEHNR and FQNEAQ (reference sequence). This CDR3 contains 14 residues. With 2 bases removed from V and 2 bases from J, the gap between germline ends came to 10 bases. CDR3 nucleotides: TGTGCCAGCAGCTTAATAGGAAACCCCTACGAGCAGTACTTC. Residues: CASSLIGNPYEQYF.

The chain carries TRBV5-1 and TRBJ2-3; D remains unclear. The CDR3 is 13 amino acids. Germline V gene lookup returns CDR1 SGHRS and CDR2 YFSETQ. The germline V and J ends were trimmed by 5 bases and 4 bases, with 11 bases remaining between them. The CDR3 here is CASSTNQPDTQYF. The CDR3 nucleotides read TGCGCCAGCAGTACGAACCAGCCAGATACGCAGTATTTT.

This clone was seen just once. This chain links TRBV2 with TRBJ2-1, with 9 bases identical to TRBD2. The CDR3 is made up of 15 amino acids. CDR1 and CDR2 (germline): SNHLY, FYNNEI. Losses at the gene ends were 6 bases for V and 4 bases for J; bases not matched to a gene: 7. The CDR3: CASRPPSGVYNEQFF. DNA of the CDR3: TGTGCCAGCAGGCCACCTAGCGGGGTTTACAATGAGCAGTTCTTC.

The J gene is TRBJ2-3, the V gene TRBV7-3; TRBD1 matches 7 bases. The trim removed 8 bases at V and 6 bases at J, leaving 14 bases unmatched. The CDR3 spans 15 residues. The germline V gene encodes CDR1 SGHTA and CDR2 FQGTGA. The CDR3 coding sequence is TGTGCCAGCTCTACACTAGGGGGCTTGTCCGATACGCAGTATTTT. Translated: CASSTLGGLSDTQYF.

This chain joins TRBV30 and TRBJ2-1; 11 bases align to TRBD2. Germline CDR1 reads GTSNPN; CDR2 reads SVGIG (reference sequence). This CDR3 has 15 residues. CDR3 region: CAVDWGLADSNEQFF. The CDR3 DNA is TGTGCTGTCGATTGGGGACTAGCGGATTCCAATGAGCAGTTCTTC.